This TCR beta chain originates from a study of glioma-infiltrating T cells. Using RNA template, CDR3s of TCR alpha and beta were amplified with iRepertoire arm-PCR. TCRdb called the multiplex PCR reads again in MiXCR, with one record for every CDR3 protein. Among about 190,000 distinct CDR3 sequences listed, about 32% were seen once. The CDR3 is 16 residues long. Between the trimmed V and J ends, which lost 5 bases and 4 bases, there was a span of 20 bases. Comment on this clonotype: A much larger clone lies one base from this, so it may be a read error. Because the CDR3 is missing its conserved closing phenylalanine or tryptophan, this is likely a read error.

Source material: glioma tissue, nonneoplastic brain tissue, or PBMCs (not recorded which). This sequence was found in a human donor with low-grade glioma or glioblastoma, undergoing nonglioma brain surgery, or in good health (not recorded which). This rearrangement joins TRBV12-3 or TRBV12-4 to TRBJ1-1, with D perhaps TRBD1 (6 bases). This CDR3 reads CASSPETGVGRTEAFS. CDR3 in DNA: TGTGCCAGCAGTCCTGAGACAGGTGTGGGACGCACTGAAGCTTTCTCT.